A selection of T cell receptor beta chains follows, all from one sample in a study of identical twins. From the 5' RACE reads, TCRdb called clonotypes with MiXCR, one entry per CDR3 protein. Here the sample spans under 250,000 distinct CDR3 sequences, over 9.5% being singletons. These data are also associated with another study on yellow fever vaccine responses in identical twins.

The sequenced sample consisted of memory (CD45RO+) T cells sorted from blood. The origin of the receptors is a woman aged 18-35 years in good health. CDR3s include the opening cysteine and the closing phenylalanine or tryptophan. The D gene is left open where the match is weak. Clone sizes are given selectively: once, few, many, or a class where the clone is expanded.

cdr3_length	v_call	clone_size	j_call	d_call	cdr3_nt	cdr3_aa
14	TRBV7-2	.	TRBJ2-7	.	TGTGCCAGCAGCCCCCCCCCCGACAGCTCTGAGCAGTACTTC	CASSPPPDSSEQYF
15	TRBV28	few	TRBJ2-2	TRBD2	TGTGCCAGCAGTTCGGGAGGGGGGGACACCGGGGAGCTGTTTTTT	CASSSGGGDTGELFF
14	TRBV4-2	few	TRBJ1-1	.	TGTGCCAGTACCCAGACAGGAGGAAAGGTTGAAGCTTTCTTT	CASTQTGGKVEAFF
13	TRBV6-2/TRBV6-3	.	TRBJ1-1	.	TGTGCCAGTACGGACAGCTTGAACACTGAAGCTTTCTTT	CASTDSLNTEAFF
13	TRBV7-2	few	TRBJ1-2	.	TGTGCCAGCAGCTTAGTAGCACATTATGGCTACACCTTC	CASSLVAHYGYTF
15	TRBV9	.	TRBJ1-1	.	TGTGCCAGCAGCCCCGGTTGGACGGTGAACACTGAAGCTTTCTTT	CASSPGWTVNTEAFF
16	TRBV7-2	few	TRBJ2-3	.	TGTGCCAGCAGCTTAGACGGGAGAGGTAACACAGATACGCAGTATTTT	CASSLDGRGNTDTQYF
9	TRBV6-6	.	TRBJ1-1	.	TGTGCCAGCAGCGGGGAAGCTTTCTTT	CASSGEAFF
15	TRBV7-7	many	TRBJ1-4	.	TGTGCTAGCAGCCTACGCCCGGGGACTAATGAAAAACTGTTTTTT	CASSLRPGTNEKLFF
13	TRBV20-1	.	TRBJ1-1	TRBD1	TGCAGTGCTAGAGATGGACAGGGGACTGAAGCTTTCTTT	CSARDGQGTEAFF
16	TRBV7-2	few	TRBJ2-3	.	TGTGCCAGCAGCTTAGGTTCGCCCAGGAGCACAGATACGCAGTATTTT	CASSLGSPRSTDTQYF
11	TRBV30	once	TRBJ1-1	.	TGTGCCTGGAATAAGGGAACTGAAGCTTTCTTT	CAWNKGTEAFF
14	TRBV5-1	.	TRBJ2-1	.	TGCGCCAGCAGCTTGGATCGGGGCTCGTTCGAGCAGTTCTTC	CASSLDRGSFEQFF
12	TRBV7-9	.	TRBJ2-7	.	TGTGCCAGCAGCCCGACAGCTGCCGAGCAGTACTTC	CASSPTAAEQYF
16	TRBV7-3	few	TRBJ2-7	TRBD2	TGTGCCAGCAGCTTAAGCCCTACTAGCGCTTCCTACGAGCAGTACTTC	CASSLSPTSASYEQYF
15	TRBV3-1	many	TRBJ1-6	.	TGTGCCAGCAGCCAAGGACTGGGTCTATCCTCACCCCTCCACTTT	CASSQGLGLSSPLHF
14	TRBV20-1	few	TRBJ2-7	TRBD2	TGCAGTGCTAGGCGAGCGGGAGTAAGGGGCGAGCAGTACTTC	CSARRAGVRGEQYF
13	TRBV30	few	TRBJ2-7	.	TGTGCCTGGAATCGGGTGAGCTCCTACGAGCAGTACTTC	CAWNRVSSYEQYF
12	TRBV7-9	.	TRBJ2-1	.	TGTGCCAGCAGCTTAGCTTCGGGTTCGCAGTTCTTC	CASSLASGSQFF
16	TRBV6-1	few	TRBJ2-7	TRBD1	TGTGCCAGCAGTCGAATACAGGGGTCCCACTCCTACGAGCAGTACTTC	CASSRIQGSHSYEQYF
15	TRBV29-1	many	TRBJ2-7	TRBD2	TGCAGCGTTGAAGTGCGAGCGGGAGGGCCTAGCGAGCAGTACTTC	CSVEVRAGGPSEQYF
13	TRBV6-1	.	TRBJ1-4	TRBD1	TGTGCCAGCCGTGGGACAGGGAGGGAAAAACTGTTTTTT	CASRGTGREKLFF
13	TRBV5-6	.	TRBJ2-2	.	TGTGCCAGCCAACCAGGGAACCCCGGGGAGCTGTTTTTT	CASQPGNPGELFF
15	TRBV6-1	.	TRBJ2-1	.	TGTGCCAGCAGTCCCAGGACAGAAATATACAATGAGCAGTTCTTC	CASSPRTEIYNEQFF
14	TRBV28	few	TRBJ1-5	.	TGTGCCAGCCGGGGGGGGGGGCAGAATCAGCCCCAGCATTTT	CASRGGGQNQPQHF
16	TRBV15	few	TRBJ2-1	.	TGTGCCACCAGCGCCCTGACGGGAGTCTACCACAATGAGCAGTTCTTC	CATSALTGVYHNEQFF
17	TRBV4-2	few	TRBJ2-7	TRBD1	TGTGCCAGCAGCCAAGATGTTGGGGACAGTATACCCTACGAGCAGTACTTC	CASSQDVGDSIPYEQYF
15	TRBV2	.	TRBJ2-7	TRBD1	TGTGCCAGCAGTGAAGCGCCGGGACAGGGTTACGAGCAGTACTTC	CASSEAPGQGYEQYF
14	TRBV6-1	.	TRBJ1-3	TRBD1	TGTGCCAGCAGCCCGGACAGGGTTGGAAACACCATATATTTT	CASSPDRVGNTIYF
15	TRBV20-1	.	TRBJ1-5	TRBD1	TGCAGTGCTAGGGGACAGGGGGCGGATAGTCAGCCCCAGCATTTT	CSARGQGADSQPQHF
14	TRBV5-5	many	TRBJ2-1	.	TGTGCCAGCAGCTTAGGAAGGAGCTACAATGAGCAGTTCTTC	CASSLGRSYNEQFF
16	TRBV11-2	.	TRBJ2-5	TRBD2	TGTGCCAGCAGCACCCGGACTAGTTTGGGCGGGGAGACCCAGTACTTC	CASSTRTSLGGETQYF
14	TRBV9	many	TRBJ1-2	.	TGTGCCAGCAGCGTAAGTCCGGGGAACTATGGCTACACCTTC	CASSVSPGNYGYTF
14	TRBV7-2	few	TRBJ2-7	.	TGTGCCAGCAGCCTGAGGACACAGACCTACGAGCAGTACTTC	CASSLRTQTYEQYF
13	TRBV6-8	.	TRBJ1-5	.	TGTGCCAGCAGTGCGACTGGGAAGCAGCCCCAGCATTTT	CASSATGKQPQHF
15	TRBV3-1	.	TRBJ2-5	.	TGTGCCAGCAGCCAAGGGTGGCTAGCCCAAGAGACCCAGTACTTC	CASSQGWLAQETQYF
13	TRBV12-3/TRBV12-4	many	TRBJ1-1	.	TGTGCCAGCAGTTTAAAGGCGAACACTGAAGCTTTCTTT	CASSLKANTEAFF
11	TRBV11-2	.	TRBJ2-4	.	TGTGCCAGCAGCTTAACTCCCATTCAGTACTTC	CASSLTPIQYF
16	TRBV5-1	few	TRBJ2-5	TRBD1	TGCGCCAGCAGCCGAGAGGACAGGGGTGGGCAAGAGACCCAGTACTTC	CASSREDRGGQETQYF
13	TRBV6-1	many	TRBJ2-3	.	TGTGCCAGCAGCATCCTGGGCGGGGATACGCAGTATTTT	CASSILGGDTQYF
14	TRBV29-1	few	TRBJ1-1	TRBD1	TGCAGCGTACAAACCGGGACAGTCGACACTGAAGCTTTCTTT	CSVQTGTVDTEAFF
16	TRBV12-3/TRBV12-4	few	TRBJ2-7	TRBD2	TGTGCCAGCAGTTTATCCCGTGCGGGAGGCATCTACGAGCAGTACTTC	CASSLSRAGGIYEQYF
15	TRBV7-8	.	TRBJ2-3	TRBD2	TGTGCCAGCAGCGGTATAGCGGGGGGGTCAGATACGCAGTATTTT	CASSGIAGGSDTQYF
15	TRBV11-2	few	TRBJ2-5	.	TGTGCCAGCAGCTCAGGACGGGTTTCAAAAGAGACCCAGTACTTC	CASSSGRVSKETQYF
12	TRBV6-6	.	TRBJ2-1	.	TGTGCCAGCAGTTACTATGGCGATGAGCAGTTCTTC	CASSYYGDEQFF
17	TRBV20-1	few	TRBJ2-3	TRBD2	TGCAGTGCTGCAATGGGACTAGCGGGGGGGCAGGCAGATACGCAGTATTTT	CSAAMGLAGGQADTQYF
15	TRBV6-2/TRBV6-3	few	TRBJ2-7	TRBD1	TGTGCCAGCAGTAACGACAGGGGATCCTCCTACGAGCAGTACTTC	CASSNDRGSSYEQYF
19	TRBV20-1	few	TRBJ2-7	TRBD2	TGCAGTGCTAGAGTTCTCTATAGGACTAGCGGGAGGGCTACCCACGAGCAGTACTTC	CSARVLYRTSGRATHEQYF
13	TRBV29-1	many	TRBJ2-4	TRBD2	TGCAGCGCCAGGACTAGCGGGACGGACATTCAGTACTTC	CSARTSGTDIQYF
15	TRBV29-1	many	TRBJ2-5	.	TGCAGCGTCCTTAAATTTGACAGGCCTCAAGAGACCCAGTACTTC	CSVLKFDRPQETQYF
15	TRBV4-2	.	TRBJ2-7	TRBD1	TGTGCCAGCAGCCACAGAGACAGGGGTTCCTACGAGCAGTACTTC	CASSHRDRGSYEQYF
14	TRBV12-3/TRBV12-4	many	TRBJ2-1	.	TGTGCCAGCAGTCGGGACGGAGACTACAATGAGCAGTTCTTC	CASSRDGDYNEQFF
15	TRBV7-2	.	TRBJ2-2	.	TGTGCCAGCAGCTTGCGTAGAACGAACACCGGGGAGCTGTTTTTT	CASSLRRTNTGELFF
15	TRBV5-1	.	TRBJ2-2	TRBD1	TGCGCCAGCAGCCTCGGACAGGAGAACACCGGGGAGCTGTTTTTT	CASSLGQENTGELFF
13	TRBV20-1	.	TRBJ2-1	.	TGCAGTGCTATAAAGGACAGCTACAATGAGCAGTTCTTC	CSAIKDSYNEQFF
16	TRBV20-1	many	TRBJ2-1	.	TGCAGTGCTAGAGATGAGGCGGGGTCCTCCTACAATGAGCAGTTCTTC	CSARDEAGSSYNEQFF
14	TRBV27	.	TRBJ2-7	.	TGTGCCAGCAGTCCCCTGGACCACATTTACGAGCAGTACTTC	CASSPLDHIYEQYF
16	TRBV20-1	few	TRBJ2-7	.	TGCAGTGCTAGAGAACCAGAGGACGGCAGCTCCTACGAGCAGTACTTC	CSAREPEDGSSYEQYF